This TCR beta chain was recorded in a study of blood T cell repertoires in COVID-19. Background on the study: From T cells, B-cell-depleted T cells, or PBMCs came the material, which was cDNA or gDNA.

In the original analysis: Estimated nucleated cell counts came from reference gene primer amplification. Here immunoSEQ multiplex PCR was the method, and the copy in TCRdb shows in-frame clones only, minus some. That table supplies the V and J calls and clone size; D and trimming were determined from the DNA. The sample records under 200,000 clones, around 87% being singletons. The CDR3 contains 16 residues. The V and J ends lost 5 bases and 7 bases respectively, with 18 bases between them. Looked up from germline, CDR1 is SEHNR and CDR2 is FQNEAQ (reference sequence). The receptor's source is a man in his forties with active or convalescent COVID-19. V usage is TRBV7-9 and J usage is TRBJ1-6; D call uncertain. What was sequenced was peripheral blood. CDR3: CASSQAPRTGNSPLHF. The DNA of the CDR3 is TGTGCCAGCAGCCAAGCACCGCGGACGGGGAATTCACCCCTCCACTTT. Filled out from reference TRBV7-9 and TRBJ1-6, the complete variable domain reads DTGVSQNPRHKITKRGQNVTFRCDPISEHNRLYWYRQTLGQGPEFLTYFQNEAQLEKSRLLSDRFSAERPKGSFSTLEIQRTEQGDSAMYLCASSQAPRTGNSPLHFGNGTRLTVT.